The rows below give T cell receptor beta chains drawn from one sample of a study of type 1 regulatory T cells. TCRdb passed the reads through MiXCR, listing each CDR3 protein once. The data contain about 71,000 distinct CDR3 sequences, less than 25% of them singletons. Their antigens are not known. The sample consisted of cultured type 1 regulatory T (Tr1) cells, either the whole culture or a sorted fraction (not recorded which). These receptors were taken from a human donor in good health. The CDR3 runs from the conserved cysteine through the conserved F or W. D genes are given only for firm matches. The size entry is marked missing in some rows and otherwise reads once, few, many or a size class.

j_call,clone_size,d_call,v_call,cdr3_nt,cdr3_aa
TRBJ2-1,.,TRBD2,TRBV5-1,TGCGCCAGCAGACTAGCGGGGAACAATGAGCAGTTCTTC,CASRLAGNNEQFF
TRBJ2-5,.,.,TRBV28,TGTGCCAGCTCCTCCCCCGGGTTCGGAGAGACCCAGTACTTC,CASSSPGFGETQYF
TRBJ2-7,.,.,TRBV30,TGTGCCGGGCTGGGACGGAGCTACGAGCAGTACTTC,CAGLGRSYEQYF
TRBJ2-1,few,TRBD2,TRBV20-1,TGCAGTGCTAGAGATCTGAGCGGGAGGTGGGGTCGGTACAATGAGCAGTTCTTC,CSARDLSGRWGRYNEQFF
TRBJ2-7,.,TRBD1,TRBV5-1,TGCGCCAGCAGCTTGGTGGGACAGGGGGGCGAGCAGTACTTC,CASSLVGQGGEQYF
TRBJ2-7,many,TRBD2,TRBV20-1,TGCAGTGCTAGAGTGTCGGCTAGCGGGAGGAGTGAGCAGTACTTC,CSARVSASGRSEQYF
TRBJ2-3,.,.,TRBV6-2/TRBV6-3,TGTGCCAGCAGGTCGACGAACACAGGTACGCAGTATTTT,CASRSTNTGTQYF
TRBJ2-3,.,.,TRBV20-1,TGCAGTACAATAGCAGCCCACACAGATACGCAGTATTTT,CSTIAAHTDTQYF
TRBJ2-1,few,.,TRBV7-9,TGTGCCAGCAGCTTTGGCGAAGGATGGGGGTTCTTC,CASSFGEGWGFF
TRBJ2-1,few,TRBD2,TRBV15,TGTGCCACCAGCAGAGGTATAGGGCTAGCGGGAGGGCCTAGGGGAAATGAGCAGTTCTTC,CATSRGIGLAGGPRGNEQFF
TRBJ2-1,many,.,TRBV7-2,TGTGCCAGCAGCACCAGCGGGCTTCCTATGACTCATGAGCAGTTCTTC,CASSTSGLPMTHEQFF
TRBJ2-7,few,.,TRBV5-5,TGTGCCAGCAGTTTTACTAGCTCCGAGCAGTACTTC,CASSFTSSEQYF
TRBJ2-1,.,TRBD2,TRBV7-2,TGTGCCAGCAGCGCGCGGACTAGTCGTAATGAGCAGTTCTTC,CASSARTSRNEQFF
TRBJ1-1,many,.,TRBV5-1,TGCGCCAGCAGCTCGGGCGACAGTTGGGGCACTGAAGCTTTCTTT,CASSSGDSWGTEAFF
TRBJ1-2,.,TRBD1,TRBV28,TGTGCCAGCAGTTTGGGACAGGGGATGTATGGCTACACCTTC,CASSLGQGMYGYTF
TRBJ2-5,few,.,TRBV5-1,TGCGCCAGCAGCTCTGGGCCGGGGGGCCCTTTAGAGACCCAGTACTTC,CASSSGPGGPLETQYF
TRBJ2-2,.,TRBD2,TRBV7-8,TGTGCCAGCAGCAAGACTAGCGGGAGGTCGGGCACCGGGGAGCTGTTTTTT,CASSKTSGRSGTGELFF
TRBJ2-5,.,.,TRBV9,TGTGCCAGCAGCGAGGCGATCGGGGTGGAGACCCAGTACTTC,CASSEAIGVETQYF
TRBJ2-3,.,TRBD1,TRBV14,TGTGCCAGCAGCCGAAGACAGGGAGACACAGATACGCAGTATTTT,CASSRRQGDTDTQYF
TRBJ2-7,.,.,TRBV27,TGTGCCAGCAGCCCGAGGGTGTCCTACGAGCAGTACTTC,CASSPRVSYEQYF
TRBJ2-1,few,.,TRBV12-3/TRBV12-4,TGTGCCAGCAGTTTTGGGGGCTCGAGAAATGAGCAGTTCTTC,CASSFGGSRNEQFF
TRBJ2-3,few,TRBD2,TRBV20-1,TGCAGTGCCGTATGGCGGGGGAGCGGCACAGATACGCAGTATTTT,CSAVWRGSGTDTQYF
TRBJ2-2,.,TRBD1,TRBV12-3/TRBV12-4,TGTGCCAGCAGTTTCCTGGGACAGGGGGTTGTCGGGGAGCTGTTTTTT,CASSFLGQGVVGELFF
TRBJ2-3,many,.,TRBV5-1,TGCGCCAGCAGCGACGGACCCCCTTATACGCAGTATTTT,CASSDGPPYTQYF
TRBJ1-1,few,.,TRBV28,TGTGCCAGCAGAATAGGAGCACCGAACACTGAAGCTTTCTTT,CASRIGAPNTEAFF
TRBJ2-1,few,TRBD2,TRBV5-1,TGCGCCAGCAGCTACGGACTAGCGGGACTAAACAATGAGCAGTTCTTC,CASSYGLAGLNNEQFF
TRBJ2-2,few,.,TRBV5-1,TGCGCCAGCAGCCTAAAAGCGGCCGGGGAGCTGTTTTTT,CASSLKAAGELFF
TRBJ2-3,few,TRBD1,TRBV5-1,TGCGCCAGCAGCCTAAACGGACAGGGAACGGCAGATACGCAGTATTTT,CASSLNGQGTADTQYF
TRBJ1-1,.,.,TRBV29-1,TGCAGCGTTGGGAAAACCTGGACTGAAGCTTTCTTT,CSVGKTWTEAFF
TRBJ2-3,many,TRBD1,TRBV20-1,TGCAGTGACTCGGACAGGGGACCAGATACGCAGTATTTT,CSDSDRGPDTQYF
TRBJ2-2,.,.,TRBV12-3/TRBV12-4,TGTGCCAGCAGTTTACGGGGCATTCAACCCAGTTACACCGGGGAGCTGTTTTTT,CASSLRGIQPSYTGELFF
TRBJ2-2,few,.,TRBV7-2,TGTGCCAGCAGGCAAGACCGCTACACCGGGGAGCTGTTTTTT,CASRQDRYTGELFF